This entry concerns a single T cell receptor beta chain. What this receptor recognizes is not known. Per-base quality was not reported, and no clone a single base away is much larger than it. The sample is drawn from a study of blood T cells in healthy people across ages (dated by TCRdb to 2015 to 2017). For the study in its entirety: In model experiments, template switching captured roughly one uniquely barcoded TCR beta cDNA molecule for every two T cells. Age-related changes in TCR beta repertoire diversity were measured in the study by deep sequencing normalized with unique cDNA molecular identifiers. The donors were split into four age groups: young (average 16 years), middle-aged (roughly 39), aged (around 67) and long-lived (approximately 80). To avoid experimental bias, donors of different ages were spread randomly across the sequencing lanes. Two additional independent replicas of 1 million unique cDNA reads from the same blood draw were analyzed for two donors (one aged 18 to 29 and one aged 80 or older). Study-wide findings and limitations: A strong correlation was found between observed TCR beta diversity and the percentage of naive T cells measured by flow cytometry. Bulk unsorted PBMC profiling prevented conclusive comparison of naive and antigen-experienced compartments. As age increased, observed TCR beta diversity per million T cells dropped in a roughly linear way, and a significant reduction was already evident by age about 40. Because the CMV infection status of the donors was unknown, age-related changes in expanded clonotypes may potentially have been confounded. Estimates of total diversity from one million sequenced T cells were regarded as lower bounds and underestimates. Compared with the aged group, more naive CD4+ T cells, fewer expanded clones and increased TCR diversity were shown by the long-lived group, suggesting age selection.

Library preparation employed 5' RACE. The run used an Illumina HiSeq 2500. A second 7 to 11 cycle PCR used a sample-barcoded 5' primer and a J-beta primer mix. A template-switch 5' adaptor carrying 12 random nucleotides introduced a unique molecular identifier onto each TCR beta cDNA molecule. Each sample yielded at least 2.5 million CDR3-containing paired-end reads. The Mint cDNA synthesis kit, primed by a TRBC-specific oligonucleotide, was used to synthesize first-strand cDNA from all RNA. Following uracil-DNA glycosylase treatment, a first 18-cycle PCR with universal primers M1SS and BC2_uni_R was performed on all cDNA. As for how the authors treated the data: Normalization of each sample was performed by random selection of 1 million high-quality reads, each carrying a distinct molecular identifier. Instead of being binned into consensus sequences, reads with shared molecular identifiers were discarded. MiTCR, run with a Q25 quality threshold and the strictest error-elimination algorithm, handled CDR3 identification, clonotype clustering and error correction. A nonparametric unseen species model using Euler transformation provided a lower-bound estimate of total TCR beta diversity. TCRdb reworked the public reads: Q25 trimming with fastp, MiXCR clone assembly, productive beta chains retained. Every distinct CDR3 protein forms one entry, paired with its most common genes and DNA. TCRdb's processing, not the authors', yielded these V and J calls. This sample lists 1.5 million to 2 million distinct CDR3 sequences; 40% to 55% were detected once. The ten largest account for 2.1% of the sample.

The 35 to 40 donors, aged roughly 6 to 95 years, were systemically healthy Caucasian individuals from Russia. Each donor gave roughly 11 milliliters of peripheral blood, drawn into EDTA-treated Vacutainer tubes. Ficoll-Paque density-gradient centrifugation was used to isolate PBMCs, with at least 6.5 million obtained per sample. Trizol reagent was used to extract total RNA from PBMCs, with at least 6 micrograms per sample. Naive CD45RAhigh/CD27high T cell percentages were measured by flow cytometry on a PBMC aliquot from every donor. The cysteine opens and the phenylalanine closes a CDR3 of 13 amino acids. The CDR3 DNA has 39 bases and is translated from base 1. V loses 8 bases, J loses 10 bases, and the germline ends lie 18 bases apart. CDR1 MNHNY and CDR2 SVGAGI are derived from the germline V gene (reference sequence).

The source is a woman in her forties in good health. Here the chain combines TRBV6-6 and TRBJ2-1, with the D segment identity uncertain. The sample comprised blood. The DNA sequence follows: TGTGCCAGCGGAAGAGTTGAAGAGGCAGAGCAGTTCTTC. Its protein reads: CASGRVEEAEQFF.